This paragraph reports one TCR beta chain. What it binds is unknown. The record originates from a study of PD-1 blockade in classical Hodgkin lymphoma. Every one of the patients relapsed after autologous stem cell transplantation (brentuximab vedotin exposure was variable). Sequencing was performed with immunoSEQ multiplex PCR; in TCRdb, only in-frame clones are kept and a portion is missing. This table has tens of thousands of clones, 80% to 90% appearing once. Germline V gene lookup returns CDR1 KGHSH and CDR2 LQKENI. The V end lost 0 bases, the J end lost 1 base, and 6 bases lay between the germline ends. There are 14 residues in the CDR3. Study-wide results and caveats: Baseline TCR diversity was reportedly lower in newly diagnosed patients than in healthy donors. It was reported as lower still in relapsed/refractory patients. A significant rise in TCR diversity was seen by C4D1 for CD4+ cells but not for CD8+ cells. Similar baseline diversity was found in complete responders and newly diagnosed patients. Any patient who commenced nivolumab under 1 year after ASCT was excluded.

Sample: peripheral blood mononuclear cells (PBMCs), taken at baseline. The V gene is TRBV18, the J gene TRBJ1-1; tentative D call: TRBD1 (5 bases). This TCR was sampled from a human donor with classical Hodgkin lymphoma. The CDR3 region has the DNA TGTGCCAGCTCACCACCGACAGAGAACACTGAAGCTTTCTTT. This translates into CASSPPTENTEAFF.